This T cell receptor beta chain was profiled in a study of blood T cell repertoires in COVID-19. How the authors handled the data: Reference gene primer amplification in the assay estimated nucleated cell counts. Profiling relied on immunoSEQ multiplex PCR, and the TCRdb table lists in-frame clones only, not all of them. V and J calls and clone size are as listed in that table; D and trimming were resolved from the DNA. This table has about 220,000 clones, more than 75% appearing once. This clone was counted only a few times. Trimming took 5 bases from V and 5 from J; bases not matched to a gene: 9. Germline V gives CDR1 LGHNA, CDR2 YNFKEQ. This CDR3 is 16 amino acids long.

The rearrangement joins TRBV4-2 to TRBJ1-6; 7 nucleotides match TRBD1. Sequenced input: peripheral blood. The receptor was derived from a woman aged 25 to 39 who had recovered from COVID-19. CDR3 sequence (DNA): TGTGCCAGCAGCATCCGGGACAGCTTTAATAATTCACCCCTCCACTTT. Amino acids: CASSIRDSFNNSPLHF.